A single sample is the source of the 18 T cell receptor beta chains below, sequenced in a study of blood T cell repertoires in COVID-19. TCRdb's copy holds only in-frame clones and misses some; the assay was immunoSEQ multiplex PCR. The sample gives around 180,000 clones, about 82% of which show up once; about 8.6% is in the top ten. Sample: PBMCs or T cells enriched from blood (not recorded which). The receptors were sampled from a woman younger than 45 who had recovered from COVID-19.

The rearrangement joins TRBV18 to TRBJ2-7; possibly TRBD1 for D (6 bases). In germline, CDR1 is KGHSH, CDR2 LQKENI. The CDR3 consists of 15 residues. V lost 4 bases to trimming and J lost 2 bases, with 15 bases between them. CDR3 residues: CASSLGSRGTYEQYF. In DNA, the CDR3 is TGTGCCAGCTCACTGGGGAGTAGGGGGACCTACGAGCAGTACTTC.

The rearrangement links TRBV7-9 to TRBJ2-1; TRBD1 agrees at 8 bases. The CDR3 is 12 amino acids. Germline trimming cut 9 bases from V and 5 bases from J; bases unmatched to any gene: 3. In germline, CDR1 is SEHNR, CDR2 FQNEAQ (reference sequence). The CDR3: CAREDRDNEQFF. CDR3 coding DNA: TGTGCCAGAGAGGACAGGGACAATGAGCAGTTCTTC.

The chain has TRBV5-1 and TRBJ2-7, with 8 bases matching TRBD1. Germline V gene data show CDR1 as SGHRS and CDR2 as YFSETQ. This CDR3 spans 15 amino acids. The V and J ends lost 4 bases and 1 base, in that order; junction bases with no gene match: 7. The CDR3 spells CASSLTGTGSYEQYF. CDR3 nucleotides: TGCGCCAGCAGCCTGACCGGGACAGGTTCCTACGAGCAGTACTTC.

The genes are TRBV5-1 and TRBJ2-5; D ambiguous. The ends were cut back, 0 bases at V and 1 base at J, with 10 bases in the middle. CDR1 and CDR2 from the germline V gene are SGHRS and YFSETQ. The CDR3 length is 15 residues. As DNA, the CDR3 is TGCGCCAGCAGCTTGGATCTAGGAATCCAAGAGACCCAGTACTTC. Residues: CASSLDLGIQETQYF.

V is TRBV7-8 and J is TRBJ2-7; TRBD2 matches at 8 bases. The CDR3 has 16 amino acids. CDR1 and CDR2 from the germline V gene are SGHVS and FQNEAQ. V shed 1 base, J shed 0 bases, and the junction held 5 bases outside the gene matches. Here the CDR3 reads CASSLDRLASSYEQYF. The CDR3, as DNA: TGTGCCAGCAGCTTAGACCGACTAGCGAGCTCCTACGAGCAGTACTTC.

The V call is TRBV7-2, the J call TRBJ2-3, with a possible D match to TRBD1 (5 bases). Germline V gives CDR1 SGHTA, CDR2 FQGNSA. Trimming stripped 8 bases from V and 0 bases from J, with 24 bases between. This CDR3 contains 18 residues. The CDR3 DNA sequence: TGTGCCAGCGCCATTGGAAGCCTGGGGCGTCCTAGCACAGATACGCAGTATTTT. Its protein product is CASAIGSLGRPSTDTQYF.

The rearrangement joins TRBV5-1 to TRBJ1-1; 8 bases are shared with TRBD1. After removal of 5 bases from V and 7 bases from J, the junction contained 10 bases not matched to a gene. The CDR3 covers 14 residues. Germline V gene data show CDR1 as SGHRS and CDR2 as YFSETQ. The CDR3 region has the DNA TGCGCCAGCAGGGAGACAGGGGCTTCACTTGAAGCTTTCTTT. Amino acids: CASRETGASLEAFF. The variable domain in full, with the rest retrieved from reference TRBV5-1 and TRBJ1-1, is KAGVTQTPRYLIKTRGQQVTLSCSPISGHRSVSWYQQTPGQGLQFLFEYFSETQRNKGNFPGRFSGRQFSNSRSEMNVSTLELGDSALYLCASRETGASLEAFFGQGTRLTVV.

CDR3 amino acids: CASSLTGDARGEKLFF. For the CDR3, the DNA is TGCGCCAGCAGCTTGACGGGAGACGCAAGGGGTGAAAAACTGTTTTTT. V is TRBV5-1 and J is TRBJ1-4; D is possibly TRBD1 (5 bases). V was cut by 1 base and J by 7 bases, with 17 bases left in between. Looked up from germline, CDR1 is SGHRS and CDR2 is YFSETQ. This CDR3 comprises 16 residues.

This clone has a single count. V and J are TRBV29-1 and TRBJ2-7, with 11 bases aligning to TRBD2. CDR1 is SQVTM, CDR2 ANQGSEA, per germline. V was clipped by 3 bases and J by 1 base; unmatched bases: 8. The CDR3 length is 16 residues. The CDR3 is CSVEGLAGGMSYEQYF. DNA of the CDR3: TGCAGCGTTGAGGGGCTAGCGGGAGGCATGTCCTACGAGCAGTACTTC.

The chain employs TRBV7-9 and TRBJ1-3; D is possibly TRBD1 (6 bases). The CDR3 length is 15 residues. The germline V gene encodes CDR1 SEHNR and CDR2 FQNEAQ (reference sequence). V shed 1 base and J shed 2 bases, with 9 bases lying between them. The CDR3 region has the DNA TGTGCCAGCAGCTTAGTGGGGGGGCCTGGAAACACCATATATTTT. Protein sequence: CASSLVGGPGNTIYF.

V usage is TRBV12-3 or TRBV12-4 and J usage is TRBJ2-1; 7 bases align to TRBD2. CDR3 length: 12 amino acids. Trimming took 1 base from V and 13 from J; bases not matched to a gene: 4. This CDR3 reads CASSLGPSGQFF. The CDR3 nucleotides are TGTGCCAGCAGTTTAGGGCCTAGCGGCCAGTTCTTC.

V and J are TRBV21-1 and TRBJ2-7; TRBD2 reflects the table's D call only, with no check against the DNA. TRBV21-1 is shown as a pseudogene. The CDR3 consists of 16 residues. CDR3 region: CASSKAGLAGVREQYF. The CDR3 nucleotides read TGTGCCAGCAGCAAAGCGGGTCTAGCGGGAGTACGAGAGCAGTACTTC.

This clone was observed a single time. This rearrangement joins TRBV2 to TRBJ2-3; D is possibly TRBD1 (6 bases). Germline CDR1 SNHLY, CDR2 FYNNEI. V was trimmed by 4 bases and J by 1 base, leaving 12 bases between them. This CDR3 region has 15 residues. CDR3 protein: CASSVDSGGTDTQYF. CDR3 in DNA: TGTGCCAGCAGTGTTGACTCAGGGGGCACAGATACGCAGTATTTT.

The CDR3 DNA is TGTGCCAGCAGCGGACTAGTTGCAAACATTCAGTACTTC. Amino acid sequence: CASSGLVANIQYF. The chain links TRBV2 to TRBJ2-4; 7 bases line up with TRBD2. Germline-derived CDR1 and CDR2 are SNHLY and FYNNEI. V lost 6 bases and J lost 6; bases outside the gene matches: 5. The CDR3 totals 13 residues.

The rearrangement links TRBV27 to TRBJ2-7; TRBD1 agrees at 8 bases. CDR3 length: 16 residues. The germline CDR1 and CDR2 sequences are MNHEY and SMNVEV (reference sequence). V gave up 2 bases and J gave up 3 bases; unmatched junction bases: 9. Here the CDR3 reads CASSLIPGQVLYEQYF. DNA of the CDR3: TGTGCCAGCAGTTTAATTCCGGGACAGGTTCTCTACGAGCAGTACTTC.

The gene calls are TRBV7-9 and TRBJ1-1, with a possible D match to TRBD1 (6 bases). Trimming removed 5 bases from V and 7 bases from J, with 11 bases in between. The CDR3 contains 12 residues. Germline V gene sequence: CDR1 SEHNR, CDR2 FQNEAQ (reference sequence). CDR3 protein: CASSRGQYEAFF. CDR3 in DNA: TGTGCCAGCAGCCGCGGACAGTATGAAGCTTTCTTT.

V gene TRBV28 combines with J gene TRBJ1-3; D unresolved. The CDR3 extends over 16 amino acids. Looked up from germline, CDR1 is MDHEN and CDR2 is SYDVKM. Trimming removed 2 bases at V and 4 bases at J, with 15 bases between. The CDR3 DNA is TGTGCCAGCAGTTTACTAGCCGGACTATCAGGAAACACCATATATTTT. Residues: CASSLLAGLSGNTIYF.

The gene calls are TRBV6-5 and TRBJ1-2, with 7 bases matching TRBD1. The CDR3 runs to 13 residues. Per germline, CDR1 MNHEY and CDR2 SVGAGI. V was pared by 5 bases and J by 5 bases, with 5 bases of the junction left unmatched. In DNA form, the CDR3 reads TGTGCCAGCAGTAACGGGACAGCTTATGGCTACACCTTC. Amino acids: CASSNGTAYGYTF.